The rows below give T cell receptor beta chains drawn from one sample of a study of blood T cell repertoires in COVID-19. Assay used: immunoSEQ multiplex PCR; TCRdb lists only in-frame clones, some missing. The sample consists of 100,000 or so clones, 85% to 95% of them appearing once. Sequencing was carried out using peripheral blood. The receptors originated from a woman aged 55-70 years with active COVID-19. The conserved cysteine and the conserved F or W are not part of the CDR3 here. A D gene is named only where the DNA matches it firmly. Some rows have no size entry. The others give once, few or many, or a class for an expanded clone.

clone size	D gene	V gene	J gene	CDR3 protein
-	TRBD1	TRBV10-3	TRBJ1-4	AISPGTGGEKLF
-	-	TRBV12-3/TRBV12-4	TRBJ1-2	ASSLQGTAGYT
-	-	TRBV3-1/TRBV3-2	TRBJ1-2	ASSQMVGGSYGYT
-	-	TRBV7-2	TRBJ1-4	ASSSPRQSTNEKLF
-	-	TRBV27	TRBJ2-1	ASSPFVVISSYNEQF
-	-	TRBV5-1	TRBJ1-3	ASSSETGHGNTIY
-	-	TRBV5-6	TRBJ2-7	ASSQDSSYEQY
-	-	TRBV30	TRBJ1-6	AWSGVDTVPNSPLH
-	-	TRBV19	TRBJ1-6	ASQTARTSLH
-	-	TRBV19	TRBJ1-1	ASSIVGFGGDTEAF
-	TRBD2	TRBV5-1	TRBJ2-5	ASSWTSGRALRETQY
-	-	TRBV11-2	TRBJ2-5	ASSTGTVLTGGAQY
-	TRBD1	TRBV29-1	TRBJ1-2	SSGTGSVSNYGYT
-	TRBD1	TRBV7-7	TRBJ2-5	ASSFLTGPQETQY
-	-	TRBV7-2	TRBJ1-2	ASSLGRGPGGYT
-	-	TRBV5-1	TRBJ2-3	ASSLARTLQY
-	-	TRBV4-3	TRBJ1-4	ASSQQTGGANEKLF
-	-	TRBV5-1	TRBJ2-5	ASSVKFRETQY
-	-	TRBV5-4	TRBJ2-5	ASAIQQETQY
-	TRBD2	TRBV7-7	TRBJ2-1	ASSLRYGTSGTHEQF
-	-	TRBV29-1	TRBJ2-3	SVAGGTSTDTQY
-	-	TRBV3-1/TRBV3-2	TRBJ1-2	ASSQDPRQGIRWIGYT
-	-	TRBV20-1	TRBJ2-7	SALREYEQY
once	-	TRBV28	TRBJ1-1	ASRPLEGTEAF
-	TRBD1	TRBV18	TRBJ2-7	ASSPPGQGSVYEQY
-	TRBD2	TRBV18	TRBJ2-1	ASSQPGTSSYNEQF
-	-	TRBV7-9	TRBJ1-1	ASSLQGFVTEAF
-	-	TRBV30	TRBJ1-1	AWSRTVEGEAF
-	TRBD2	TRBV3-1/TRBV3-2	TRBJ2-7	ASSQDGVAGNYEQY
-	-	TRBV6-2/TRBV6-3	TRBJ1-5	ASSFQGYNQPQH
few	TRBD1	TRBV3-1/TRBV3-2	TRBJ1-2	ASSHRDRDYGYT
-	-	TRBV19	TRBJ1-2	ASRNRAGYT
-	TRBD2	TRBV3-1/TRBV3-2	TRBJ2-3	ASSQLLAGSSSTDTQY
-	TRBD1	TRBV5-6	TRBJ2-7	ASSLAGGTYEQY
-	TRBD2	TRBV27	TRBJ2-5	ASSLRRGVAQETQY
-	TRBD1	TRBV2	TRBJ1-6	ASSGTGVPGNSPLH
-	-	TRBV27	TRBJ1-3	ASSPAGSGNTIY
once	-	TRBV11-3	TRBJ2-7	ASSMDKGPKEQY
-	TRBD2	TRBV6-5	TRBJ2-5	ASSSSGRVQTQY
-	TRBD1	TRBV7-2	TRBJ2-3	ASSEQGTTDTQY
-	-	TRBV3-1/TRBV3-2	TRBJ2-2	ASSLRANTGELF
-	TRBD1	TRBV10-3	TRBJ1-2	AISEKDRGLDYGYT
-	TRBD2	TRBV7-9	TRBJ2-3	ASSLLADPTDTQY
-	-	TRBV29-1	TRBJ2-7	SVDSSREQY
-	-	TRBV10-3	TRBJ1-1	AIRGRAEAF
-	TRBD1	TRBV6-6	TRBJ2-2	ASSLDRIRTGELF
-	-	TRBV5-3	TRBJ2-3	ARSCRAGRTDTQY
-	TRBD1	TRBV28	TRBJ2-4	ASTFRPGTANIQY
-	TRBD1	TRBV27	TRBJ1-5	ASSLGGQGSQPQH
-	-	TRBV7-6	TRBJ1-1	ASSDRAGGTEAF
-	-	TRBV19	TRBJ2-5	ASSTADRIQETQY
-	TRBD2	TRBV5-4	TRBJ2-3	ASSRGTSGGADTQY
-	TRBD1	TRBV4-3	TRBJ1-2	ASSQLSRGHGGYT
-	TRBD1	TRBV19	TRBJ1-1	ASSKDREKKAF